Shown below are 26 T cell receptor beta chains from a single sample sequenced in a study of neoadjuvant anti-PD-1 for oral cavity cancer. As for time point: after neoadjuvant nivolumab, at surgical resection. Sequencing was performed with immunoSEQ multiplex PCR; in TCRdb, only in-frame clones are kept and a portion is missing. The sample has approximately 15,000 clones, 70% to 75% seen once. The source material was PBMCs, sampled after nivolumab (anti-PD-1) treatment. These receptors were collected from a person aged 40 to 85 with oral cavity squamous cell carcinoma.

This chain connects TRBV9 to TRBJ1-1; TRBD1 is a possible D gene (5 bases). With 0 bases removed from V and 1 base from J, the gap between germline ends came to 10 bases. Germline V gives CDR1 SGDLS, CDR2 YYNGEE. CDR3 size: 15 residues. In DNA form, the CDR3 reads TGTGCCAGCAGCGTAGGGACAAGCCCGAACACTGAAGCTTTCTTT. This codes for CASSVGTSPNTEAFF.

This clone occurred a few times. This chain links TRBV7-9 with TRBJ1-1, with D hard to call. This CDR3 spans 14 amino acids. The germline V gene has CDR1 SEHNR and CDR2 FQNEAQ (reference sequence). Trimming cost V 5 bases and J 3 bases, with 13 bases left between them. This CDR3 reads CASSPDLSYTEAFF. The CDR3 DNA is TGTGCCAGCAGCCCCGACCTCTCTTACACTGAAGCTTTCTTT. The entire variable domain, with the rest obtained from reference TRBV7-9 and TRBJ1-1, is as follows: DTGVSQNPRHKITKRGQNVTFRCDPISEHNRLYWYRQTLGQGPEFLTYFQNEAQLEKSRLLSDRFSAERPKGSFSTLEIQRTEQGDSAMYLCASSPDLSYTEAFFGQGTRLTVV.

The chain carries TRBV5-1 and TRBJ1-3; 8 nucleotides agree with TRBD1. The trim removed 2 bases at V and 2 bases at J, leaving 6 bases unmatched. Germline loops: CDR1 SGHRS, CDR2 YFSETQ. This CDR3 is built from 16 residues. CDR3 sequence reads: CASSFDRGLAGNTIYF. CDR3 DNA sequence: TGCGCCAGCAGCTTTGACAGGGGTTTAGCTGGAAACACCATATATTTT.

V and J are TRBV27 and TRBJ2-3; D is perhaps TRBD2 (7 bases). Between the trimmed V and J ends, which lost 2 bases and 9 bases, there was a span of 18 bases. The CDR3 is made up of 15 amino acids. The germline V gene encodes CDR1 MNHEY and CDR2 SMNVEV (reference sequence). The chain's CDR3 is CASSLGGGRHWTQYF. Here the CDR3 DNA reads TGTGCCAGCAGTTTAGGCGGGGGCCGCCACTGGACGCAGTATTTT.

V and J are TRBV10-2 and TRBJ1-1; no definite D call. This CDR3 spans 13 amino acids. Germline V gene data show CDR1 as WSHSY and CDR2 as SAAADI. Deletions cut 6 bases from V and 0 bases from J, with 8 bases between. CDR3: CASSKNMNTEAFF. In DNA, the CDR3 is TGCGCCAGCAGCAAGAACATGAACACTGAAGCTTTCTTT.

The chain joins TRBV19 to TRBJ2-5; D is undetermined. The CDR3 sequence is 13 residues long. V was cut by 4 bases and J by 4 bases, with 10 bases left in between. Germline CDR1 LNHDA, CDR2 SQIVND (reference sequence). The CDR3 DNA is TGTGCCAGTAGTAGACTTTGGGGAGAGACCCAGTACTTC. This codes for CASSRLWGETQYF. The variable domain in full, with the rest retrieved from reference TRBV19 and TRBJ2-5, is DGGITQSPKYLFRKEGQNVTLSCEQNLNHDAMYWYRQDPGQGLRLIYYSQIVNDFQKGDIAEGYSVSREKKESFPLTVTSAQKNPTAFYLCASSRLWGETQYFGPGTRLLVL.

The chain has TRBV5-1 and TRBJ2-7; D uncertain. V was cut by 4 bases and J by 0 bases, with 14 bases left in between. This CDR3 has 15 residues. Per the germline V gene, CDR1 is SGHRS and CDR2 is YFSETQ. The CDR3, as DNA: TGCGCCAGCAGCGTTAATCCGATTAGCTCCTACGAGCAGTACTTC. Protein: CASSVNPISSYEQYF.

V and J are TRBV29-1 and TRBJ2-1, with D perhaps being TRBD1 or TRBD2 (5 bases each). Germline V gene lookup returns CDR1 SQVTM and CDR2 ANQGSEA. The germline V and J ends were trimmed by 5 bases and 6 bases, with 17 bases remaining between them. The CDR3 contains 14 residues. The CDR3 coding sequence is TGCAGCGTTTTGATTGGGGTTGGGACCAATGAGCAGTTCTTC. This encodes CSVLIGVGTNEQFF.

V usage is TRBV18 and J usage is TRBJ2-1; perhaps D is TRBD1 or TRBD2 (5 bases each). Germline V gene lookup returns CDR1 KGHSH and CDR2 LQKENI. With 2 bases removed from V and 0 bases from J, the gap between germline ends came to 17 bases. The CDR3 consists of 18 residues. Written as DNA, the CDR3 is TGTGCCAGCTCACCAAGGGACCCAAGGGCTAGCTCCTACAATGAGCAGTTCTTC. It translates to CASSPRDPRASSYNEQFF. The full variable domain, its missing parts supplied by reference TRBV18 and TRBJ2-1, is NAGVMQNPRHLVRRRGQEARLRCSPMKGHSHVYWYRQLPEEGLKFMVYLQKENIIDESGMPKERFSAEFPKEGPSILRIQQVVRGDSAAYFCASSPRDPRASSYNEQFFGPGTRLTVL.

This clone is a singleton in its sample. The chain recombines TRBV9 with TRBJ1-6, with unresolved D. CDR1 is SGDLS and CDR2 is YYNGEE in the germline V gene. Trimming shortened V by 3 bases and J by 0 bases, and 16 bases separated the two germline ends. The CDR3 sequence is 18 residues long. DNA for the CDR3: TGTGCCAGCAGCGCGGGGTGGGCAGCCAGCTCCTATAATTCACCCCTCCACTTT. Encoded protein: CASSAGWAASSYNSPLHF.

V and J are TRBV29-1 and TRBJ2-7; D is possibly TRBD1 (5 bases). Trimming shortened V by 4 bases and J by 6 bases, and 16 bases separated the two germline ends. Germline V gives CDR1 SQVTM, CDR2 ANQGSEA. The CDR3 runs 13 residues. The CDR3 DNA is TGCAGCGTTGGGACAAGGGGTCCCAGCGAGCAGTACTTC. This gives the protein CSVGTRGPSEQYF.

The V gene is TRBV4-1, the J gene TRBJ2-5, with D unresolved. There are 14 residues in the CDR3. Germline V gene data show CDR1 as MGHRA and CDR2 as YSYEKL. Trimming removed 2 bases from V and 2 bases from J, with 9 bases in between. This CDR3 is CASSQTPEQETQYF. The DNA for the CDR3 is TGCGCCAGCAGCCAAACCCCAGAGCAAGAGACCCAGTACTTC.

This chain links TRBV7-6 with TRBJ2-7; 7 bases are a match to TRBD1. V shed 2 bases and J 5 bases; nucleotides not matched to a gene: 6. CDR1 is SGHVS, CDR2 FNYEAQ, per germline. The CDR3 consists of 14 residues. CDR3 in amino acids: CASSLIQGSHEQYF. The CDR3 DNA is TGTGCCAGCAGCTTAATACAGGGGAGTCACGAGCAGTACTTC.

This clone was observed a handful of times. The chain carries TRBV4-2 and TRBJ2-1; D may be TRBD2 (5 bases). Trimming pared 0 bases from V and 8 bases from J, leaving 20 bases between. There are 17 residues in the CDR3. Per germline, CDR1 LGHNA and CDR2 YNFKEQ. CDR3 sequence (DNA): TGTGCCAGCAGCCAAGAGCGGGCGGGCCTCAACGGGGATGAGCAGTTCTTC. Translated: CASSQERAGLNGDEQFF.

This rearrangement joins TRBV6-1 to TRBJ2-5; 9 bases agree with TRBD2. This CDR3 is 15 amino acids long. With 2 bases clipped from V and 5 bases from J, the junction kept 6 bases outside the gene matches. The germline CDR1 and CDR2 sequences are MNHNS and SASEGT. The CDR3 protein is CASSEQIAGVETQYF. For the CDR3, the DNA is TGTGCCAGCAGTGAACAAATAGCGGGAGTTGAGACCCAGTACTTC.

The V gene is TRBV5-6, the J gene TRBJ1-1; D gene uncertain. The V end was cut by 1 base, the J end by 1 base, with 5 bases between. This CDR3 contains 13 residues. Per germline, CDR1 SGHDT and CDR2 YYEEEE. CDR3 residues: CASSLRPNTEAFF. The CDR3 DNA reads TGTGCCAGCAGCTTGCGGCCGAACACTGAAGCTTTCTTT. The full variable domain, with the rest looked up from reference TRBV5-6 and TRBJ1-1, is DAGVTQSPTHLIKTRGQQVTLRCSPKSGHDTVSWYQQALGQGPQFIFQYYEEEERQRGNFPDRFSGHQFPNYSSELNVNALLLGDSALYLCASSLRPNTEAFFGQGTRLTVV.

This rearrangement joins TRBV27 to TRBJ1-4; D is ambiguous. Trimming removed 6 bases from V and 0 bases from J, with 11 bases in between. The germline gives CDR1 MNHEY, CDR2 SMNVEV (reference sequence). The CDR3 is 15 residues long. The CDR3: CASSNRLATNEKLFF. The CDR3 bases are TGTGCCAGCAGCAATCGACTTGCAACTAATGAAAAACTGTTTTTT.

This clone was recorded once. The chain carries TRBV11-2 and TRBJ1-5, with no clear D. In germline, CDR1 is SGHAT, CDR2 FQNNGV. The CDR3 spans 14 residues. Deletions cut 2 bases from V and 0 bases from J, with 5 bases between. The CDR3 DNA reads as TGTGCCAGCAGCTTAAGCTATAGCAATCAGCCCCAGCATTTT. Translated: CASSLSYSNQPQHF.

V and J are TRBV30 and TRBJ1-1; D gene unclear. The germline V gene has CDR1 GTSNPN and CDR2 SVGIG (reference sequence). This CDR3 has 14 residues. V was clipped by 4 bases and J by 1 base, with 13 bases between them. The CDR3 DNA follows: TGTGCCTGGACCTTGGACTTATGGAACACTGAAGCTTTCTTT. This sequence encodes CAWTLDLWNTEAFF.

Only a few counts were recorded for this clone. The rearrangement joins TRBV5-6 to TRBJ2-7; 8 bases line up with TRBD1. The ends lost 3 bases at V and 2 bases at J; junction bases unmatched: 1. This CDR3 contains 13 residues. Germline-derived CDR1 and CDR2 are SGHDT and YYEEEE. CDR3 DNA: TGTGCCAGCAGCTGGGACAGGACCTACGAGCAGTACTTC. It codes for CASSWDRTYEQYF.

V and J are TRBV7-9 and TRBJ1-1; D is uncertain. The V gene's germline CDR1 is SEHNR and CDR2 FQNEAQ (reference sequence). V was cut by 8 bases and J by 3 bases, with 16 bases left in between. The CDR3 extends over 14 amino acids. This CDR3 reads CASEGWGYDTEAFF. The CDR3 region has the DNA TGTGCCAGCGAAGGGTGGGGATATGACACTGAAGCTTTCTTT.

The J gene is TRBJ2-3, the V gene TRBV29-1, with TRBD1 identical over 7 bases. V shed 6 bases, J shed 2 bases, and the junction held 5 bases outside the gene matches. Germline assignment: CDR1 SQVTM and CDR2 ANQGSEA. The CDR3 has 13 residues. The CDR3 loop reads CSVSGQNTDTQYF. CDR3 nucleotide sequence: TGCAGCGTATCGGGACAGAACACAGATACGCAGTATTTT.

This rearrangement joins TRBV6-1 to TRBJ2-1, with D possibly TRBD1 on 5 matching bases. V was trimmed by 5 bases and J by 7 bases, leaving 12 bases between them. In germline, CDR1 is MNHNS, CDR2 SASEGT. The CDR3 totals 13 residues. The CDR3 DNA is TGTGCCAGCAGTCCTACAGGTGATAATGAGCAGTTCTTC. Translated, it gives CASSPTGDNEQFF.

The chain is built from TRBV12-5 and TRBJ1-1, with D tentatively TRBD1 (6 bases). CDR3 length equals 17 residues. Germline-derived CDR1 and CDR2 are LGHNT and FRNRAP. Trimming pared 5 bases from V and 3 bases from J, leaving 22 bases between. The CDR3 nucleotides are TGTGCTAGTGGTAAATACCCAGGGGCCTTACGGGACACTGAAGCTTTCTTT. This sequence encodes CASGKYPGALRDTEAFF.

The chain couples TRBV30 to TRBJ1-4; D might be TRBD1 (5 bases). The CDR3 is 16 amino acids. V gave up 2 bases and J gave up 3 bases, with 16 bases separating them. The germline CDR1 and CDR2 sequences are GTSNPN and SVGIG (reference sequence). The CDR3 DNA reads as TGTGCCTGGAGTCCCCGCCCCGGGGGATCTAATGAAAAACTGTTTTTT. Protein sequence: CAWSPRPGGSNEKLFF.

The chain has TRBV9 and TRBJ2-7, with 9 bases fitting TRBD1. With V trimmed by 4 bases and J by 2 bases, 7 bases remained unmatched. The CDR3 is made up of 15 amino acids. Germline V CDR1 and CDR2: SGDLS, YYNGEE. This CDR3 is CASSSQQGATYEQYF. In nucleotides, the CDR3 is TGTGCCAGCAGCTCCCAACAGGGGGCTACCTACGAGCAGTACTTC. The complete variable domain, with remaining parts taken from reference TRBV9 and TRBJ2-7, reads DSGVTQTPKHLITATGQRVTLRCSPRSGDLSVYWYQQSLDQGLQFLIQYYNGEERAKGNILERFSAQQFPDLHSELNLSSLELGDSALYFCASSSQQGATYEQYFGPGTRLTVT.